These 6 T cell receptor beta chains were all obtained from the same sample, sequenced in a study of sequential checkpoint blockade in melanoma. As to treatment: randomized to nivolumab then ipilimumab (arm A) or the reverse (arm B). Only in-frame clones appear in the TCRdb table, and some are missing; sequencing was by immunoSEQ multiplex PCR. Of 15,000 to 20,000 clones listed, 55% to 80% are singletons. The starting material was CD8+ T cells sorted from blood (inferred from file names), obtained from a patient given nivolumab and ipilimumab in sequence. These receptors came from a human donor with melanoma.

This chain joins TRBV6-5 and TRBJ2-7; D possibly corresponds to TRBD2 (6 bases). Germline V gene sequence: CDR1 MNHEY, CDR2 SVGAGI. V lost 2 bases and J 6 bases, leaving 14 bases between the germline ends. CDR3 length: 14 residues. This CDR3 is CASSYATSFGEQYF. The CDR3 DNA is TGTGCCAGCAGTTACGCTACTAGCTTTGGCGAGCAGTACTTC.

This clone was observed a few times. The gene calls are TRBV14 and TRBJ2-5; D not resolved. The CDR3 has 16 amino acids. The V end lost 3 bases, the J end lost 4 bases, and 18 bases lay between the germline ends. Germline V gene data show CDR1 as SGHDN and CDR2 as FVKESK. As DNA, the CDR3 is TGTGCCAGCAGCCACGGCTCTAGTTTAATCCGAGAGACCCAGTACTTC. Encoded protein: CASSHGSSLIRETQYF.

The chain recombines TRBV5-4 with TRBJ1-3, with 9 positions matching TRBD1. The junction had 5 bases not matched to a gene; V was cut back by 5 bases and J by 2 bases. Germline V gene lookup returns CDR1 SGHNT and CDR2 YYREEE (reference sequence). The CDR3 covers 15 residues. CDR3 sequence: CASSPDRGAGNTIYF. The CDR3 region has the DNA TGTGCCAGCAGTCCTGACAGGGGGGCTGGAAACACCATATATTTT.

The rearrangement uses TRBV27 and TRBJ2-5; 10 bases fit TRBD2. Germline assignment: CDR1 MNHEY and CDR2 SMNVEV (reference sequence). The length of the CDR3 is 14 residues. V shed 5 bases, J shed 3 bases, and the junction held 3 bases outside the gene matches. This CDR3 is CASSRGLAEETQYF. The CDR3 bases are TGTGCCAGCAGTCGCGGACTAGCGGAAGAGACCCAGTACTTC.

V usage is TRBV9 and J usage is TRBJ2-7; 9 nucleotides agree with TRBD1. There are 14 residues in the CDR3. The ends lost 0 bases at V and 5 bases at J; junction bases unmatched: 3. Germline V CDR1 and CDR2: SGDLS, YYNGEE. CDR3 loop: CASSVGDRVHEQYF. In nucleotides, the CDR3 is TGTGCCAGCAGCGTAGGGGACAGGGTCCACGAGCAGTACTTC.

Only one count was recorded for this clone. The chain recombines TRBV19 with TRBJ1-5; tentatively, D is TRBD1 (5 bases). The CDR3 runs 14 residues. V was clipped by 10 bases and J by 5 bases, with 18 bases between them. Germline V gene data show CDR1 as LNHDA and CDR2 as SQIVND (reference sequence). The CDR3 sequence: CATRMGGRDQPQHF. CDR3 nucleotide sequence: TGTGCCACCCGAATGGGGGGTCGGGATCAGCCCCAGCATTTT. Based on the CDR3 plus reference TRBV19 and TRBJ1-5, the full variable domain is DGGITQSPKYLFRKEGQNVTLSCEQNLNHDAMYWYRQDPGQGLRLIYYSQIVNDFQKGDIAEGYSVSREKKESFPLTVTSAQKNPTAFYLCATRMGGRDQPQHFGDGTRLSIL.